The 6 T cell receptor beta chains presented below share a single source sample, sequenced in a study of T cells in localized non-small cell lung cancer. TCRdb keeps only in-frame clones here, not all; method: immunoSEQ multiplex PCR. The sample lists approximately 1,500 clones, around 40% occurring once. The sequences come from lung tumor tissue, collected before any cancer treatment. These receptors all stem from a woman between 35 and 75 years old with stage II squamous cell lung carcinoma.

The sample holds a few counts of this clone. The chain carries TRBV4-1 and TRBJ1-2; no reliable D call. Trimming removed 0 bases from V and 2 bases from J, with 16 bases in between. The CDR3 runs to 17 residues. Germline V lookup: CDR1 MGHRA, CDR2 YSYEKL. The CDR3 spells CASSQDRVGSRNYGYTF. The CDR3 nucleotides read TGCGCCAGCAGCCAAGATCGGGTGGGGTCGAGGAACTATGGCTACACCTTC.

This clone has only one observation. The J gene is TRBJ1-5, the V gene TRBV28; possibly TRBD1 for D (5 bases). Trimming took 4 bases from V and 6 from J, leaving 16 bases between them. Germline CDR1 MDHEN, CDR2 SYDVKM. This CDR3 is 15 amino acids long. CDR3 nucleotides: TGTGCCAGCAGTTCCTTAGCCTATGGGGGTCAGCCCCAGCATTTT. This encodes CASSSLAYGGQPQHF.

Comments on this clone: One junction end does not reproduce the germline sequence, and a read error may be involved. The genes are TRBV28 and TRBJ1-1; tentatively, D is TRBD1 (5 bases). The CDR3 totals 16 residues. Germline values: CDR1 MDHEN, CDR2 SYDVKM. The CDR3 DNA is TGTACCAGCAGTTTCTCCGCAGGGACCATGAACACTGAAGCTTTCTTT. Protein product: CTSSFSAGTMNTEAFF.

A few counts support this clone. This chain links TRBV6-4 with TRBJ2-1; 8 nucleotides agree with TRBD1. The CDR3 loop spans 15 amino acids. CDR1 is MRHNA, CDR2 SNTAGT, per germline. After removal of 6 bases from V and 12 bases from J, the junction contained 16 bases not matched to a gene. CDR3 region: CASRPIIFQGAWQFF. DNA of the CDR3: TGTGCCAGCAGACCCATAATCTTTCAGGGGGCTTGGCAGTTCTTC.

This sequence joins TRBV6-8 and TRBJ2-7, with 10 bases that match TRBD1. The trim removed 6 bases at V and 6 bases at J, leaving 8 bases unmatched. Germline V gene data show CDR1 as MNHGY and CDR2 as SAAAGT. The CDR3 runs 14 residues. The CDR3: CASSYGQGVSEQYF. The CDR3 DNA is TGTGCCAGCAGCTATGGACAGGGGGTAAGCGAGCAGTACTTC.

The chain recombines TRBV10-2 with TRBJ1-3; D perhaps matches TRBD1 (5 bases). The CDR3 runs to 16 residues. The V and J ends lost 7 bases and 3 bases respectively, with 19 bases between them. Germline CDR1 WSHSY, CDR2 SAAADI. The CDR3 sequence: CASILQPGEGGNTIYF. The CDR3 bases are TGCGCCAGCATTCTCCAACCGGGGGAGGGTGGAAACACCATATATTTT.